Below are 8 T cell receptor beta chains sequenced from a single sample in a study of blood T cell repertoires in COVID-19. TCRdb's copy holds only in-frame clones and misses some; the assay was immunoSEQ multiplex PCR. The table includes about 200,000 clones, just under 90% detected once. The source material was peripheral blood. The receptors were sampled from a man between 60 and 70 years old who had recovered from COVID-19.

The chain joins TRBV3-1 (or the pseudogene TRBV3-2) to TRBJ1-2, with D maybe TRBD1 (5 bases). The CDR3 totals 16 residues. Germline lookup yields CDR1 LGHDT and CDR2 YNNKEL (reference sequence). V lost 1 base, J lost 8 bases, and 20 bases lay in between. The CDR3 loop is CASSQAPRGTPWGYTF. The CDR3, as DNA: TGTGCCAGCAGCCAAGCCCCCCGGGGGACCCCGTGGGGCTACACCTTC.

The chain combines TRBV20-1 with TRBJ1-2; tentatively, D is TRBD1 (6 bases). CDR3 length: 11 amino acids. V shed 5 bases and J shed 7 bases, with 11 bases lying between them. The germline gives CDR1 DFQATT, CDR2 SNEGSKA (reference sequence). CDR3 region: CSARQVFGYTF. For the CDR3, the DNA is TGCAGTGCTCGACAGGTTTTTGGCTACACCTTC.

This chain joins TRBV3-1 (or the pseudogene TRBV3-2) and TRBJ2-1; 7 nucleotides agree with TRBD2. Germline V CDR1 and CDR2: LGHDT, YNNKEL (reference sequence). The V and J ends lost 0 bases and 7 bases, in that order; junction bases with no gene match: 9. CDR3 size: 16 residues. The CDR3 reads CASSQEGAGPGNEQFF. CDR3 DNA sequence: TGTGCCAGCAGCCAAGAAGGAGCGGGGCCGGGAAATGAGCAGTTCTTC.

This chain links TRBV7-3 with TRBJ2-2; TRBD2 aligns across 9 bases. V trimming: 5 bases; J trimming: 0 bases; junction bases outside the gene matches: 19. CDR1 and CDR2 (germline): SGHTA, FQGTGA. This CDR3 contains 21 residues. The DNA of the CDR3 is TGTGCCAGCAGCCTACCCCGCCCGGGGGTCAGCGGGGGGTCGAACACCGGGGAGCTGTTTTTT. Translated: CASSLPRPGVSGGSNTGELFF.

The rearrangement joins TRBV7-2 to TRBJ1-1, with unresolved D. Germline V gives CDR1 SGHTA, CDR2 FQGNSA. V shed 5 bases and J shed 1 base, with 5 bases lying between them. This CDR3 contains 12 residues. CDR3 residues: CASSRQNTEAFF. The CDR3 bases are TGTGCCAGCAGCCGACAGAACACTGAAGCTTTCTTT.

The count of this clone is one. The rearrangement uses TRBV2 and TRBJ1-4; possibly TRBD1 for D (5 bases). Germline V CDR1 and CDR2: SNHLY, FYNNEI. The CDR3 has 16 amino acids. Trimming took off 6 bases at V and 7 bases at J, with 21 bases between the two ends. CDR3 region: CASSRGGARAFEKLFF. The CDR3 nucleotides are TGTGCCAGCAGCCGCGGGGGAGCGCGGGCTTTTGAAAAACTGTTTTTT.

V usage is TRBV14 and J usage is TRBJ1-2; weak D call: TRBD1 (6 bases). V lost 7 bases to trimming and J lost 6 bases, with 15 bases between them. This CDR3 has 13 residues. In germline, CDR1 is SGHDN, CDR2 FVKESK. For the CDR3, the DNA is TGTGCCAGCATCAGGGGAGGGTTTGATGGCTACACCTTC. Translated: CASIRGGFDGYTF.

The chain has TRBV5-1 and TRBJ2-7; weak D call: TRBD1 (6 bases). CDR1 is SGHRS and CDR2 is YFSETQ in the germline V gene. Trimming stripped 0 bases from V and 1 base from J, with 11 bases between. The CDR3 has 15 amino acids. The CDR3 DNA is TGCGCCAGCAGCTTGGGACAGGCCAAATCCTACGAGCAGTACTTC. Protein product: CASSLGQAKSYEQYF.